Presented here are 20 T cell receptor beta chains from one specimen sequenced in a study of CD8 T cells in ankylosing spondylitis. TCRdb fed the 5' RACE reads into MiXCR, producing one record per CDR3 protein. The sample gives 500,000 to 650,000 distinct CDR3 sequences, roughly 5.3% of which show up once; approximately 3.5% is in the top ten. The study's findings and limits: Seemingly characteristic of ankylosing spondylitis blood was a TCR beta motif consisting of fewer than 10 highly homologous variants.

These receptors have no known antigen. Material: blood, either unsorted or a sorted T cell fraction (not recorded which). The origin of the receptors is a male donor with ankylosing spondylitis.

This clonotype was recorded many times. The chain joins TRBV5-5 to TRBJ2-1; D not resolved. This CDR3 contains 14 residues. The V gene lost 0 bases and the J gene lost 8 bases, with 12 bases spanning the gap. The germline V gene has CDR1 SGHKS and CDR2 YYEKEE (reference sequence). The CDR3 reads CASSLGRVQDEQFF. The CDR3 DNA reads TGTGCCAGCAGCTTGGGACGGGTTCAGGATGAGCAGTTCTTC.

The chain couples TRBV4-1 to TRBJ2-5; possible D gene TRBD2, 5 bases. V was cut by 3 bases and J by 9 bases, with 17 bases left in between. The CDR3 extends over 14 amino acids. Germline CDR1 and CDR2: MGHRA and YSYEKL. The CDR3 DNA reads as TGCGCCAGCAGCCAGACAAACCTAGCAAAAGCCCAGTACTTC. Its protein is CASSQTNLAKAQYF.

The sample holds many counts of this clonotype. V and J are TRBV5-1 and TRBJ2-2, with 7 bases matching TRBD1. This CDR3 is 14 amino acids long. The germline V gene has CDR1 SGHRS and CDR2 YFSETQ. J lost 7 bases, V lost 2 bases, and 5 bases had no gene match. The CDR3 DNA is TGCGCCAGCAGCTTTCAGGGGGACGGCGGGGAGCTGTTTTTT. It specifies CASSFQGDGGELFF.

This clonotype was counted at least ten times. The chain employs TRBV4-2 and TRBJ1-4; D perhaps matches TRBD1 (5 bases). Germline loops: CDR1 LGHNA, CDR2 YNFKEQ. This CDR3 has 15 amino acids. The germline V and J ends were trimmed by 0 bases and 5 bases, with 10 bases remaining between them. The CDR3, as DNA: TGTGCCAGCAGCCAAGAAAGACAGCCGAATGAAAAACTGTTTTTT. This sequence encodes CASSQERQPNEKLFF.

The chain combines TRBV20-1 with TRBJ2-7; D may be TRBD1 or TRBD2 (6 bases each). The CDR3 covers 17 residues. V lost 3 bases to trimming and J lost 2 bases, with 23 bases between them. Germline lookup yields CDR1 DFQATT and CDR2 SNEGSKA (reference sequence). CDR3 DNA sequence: TGCAGTGCTAGTGGAGGGACAAAAACAAGACAACCCTACGAGCAGTACTTC. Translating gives CSASGGTKTRQPYEQYF.

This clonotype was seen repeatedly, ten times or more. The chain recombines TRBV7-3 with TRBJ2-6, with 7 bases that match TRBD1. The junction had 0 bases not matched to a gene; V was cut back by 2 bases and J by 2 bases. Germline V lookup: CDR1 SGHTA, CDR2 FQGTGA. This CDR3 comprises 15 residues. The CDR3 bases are TGTGCCAGCAGCTTAGACAGGGCTGGGGCCAACGTCCTGACTTTC. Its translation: CASSLDRAGANVLTF.

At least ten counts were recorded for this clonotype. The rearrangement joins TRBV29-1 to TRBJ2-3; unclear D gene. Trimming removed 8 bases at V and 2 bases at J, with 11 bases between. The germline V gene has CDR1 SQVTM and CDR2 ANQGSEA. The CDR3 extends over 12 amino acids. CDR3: CSPAVVTDTQYF. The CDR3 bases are TGCAGCCCGGCGGTAGTCACAGATACGCAGTATTTT.

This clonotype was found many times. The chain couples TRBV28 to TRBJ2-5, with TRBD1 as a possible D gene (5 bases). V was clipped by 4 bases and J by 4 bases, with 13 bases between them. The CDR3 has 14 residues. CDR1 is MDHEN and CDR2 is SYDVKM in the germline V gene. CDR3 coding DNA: TGTGCCAGCAGTTCCACCAGGGATGGAGAGACCCAGTACTTC. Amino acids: CASSSTRDGETQYF. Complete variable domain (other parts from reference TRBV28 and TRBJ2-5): DVKVTQSSRYLVKRTGEKVFLECVQDMDHENMFWYRQDPGLGLRLIYFSYDVKMKEKGDIPEGYSVSREKKERFSLILESASTNQTSMYLCASSSTRDGETQYFGPGTRLLVL.

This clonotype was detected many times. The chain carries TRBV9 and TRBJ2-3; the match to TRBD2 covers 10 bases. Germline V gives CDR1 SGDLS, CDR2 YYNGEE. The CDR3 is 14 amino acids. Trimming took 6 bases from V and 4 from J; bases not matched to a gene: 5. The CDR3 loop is CASTLAGVSDTQYF. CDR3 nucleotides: TGTGCCAGCACCCTAGCGGGAGTCTCAGATACGCAGTATTTT.

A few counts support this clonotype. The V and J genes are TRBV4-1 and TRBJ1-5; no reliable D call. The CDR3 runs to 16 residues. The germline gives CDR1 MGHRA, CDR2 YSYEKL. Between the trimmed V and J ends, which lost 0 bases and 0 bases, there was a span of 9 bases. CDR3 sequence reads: CASSQDTRISNQPQHF. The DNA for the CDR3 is TGCGCCAGCAGCCAAGATACCCGAATTAGCAATCAGCCCCAGCATTTT.

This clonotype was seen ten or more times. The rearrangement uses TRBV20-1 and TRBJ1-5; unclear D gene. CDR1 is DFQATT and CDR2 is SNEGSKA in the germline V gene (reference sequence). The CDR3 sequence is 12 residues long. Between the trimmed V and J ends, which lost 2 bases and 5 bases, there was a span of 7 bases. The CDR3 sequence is CSARFGDQPQHF. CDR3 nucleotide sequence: TGCAGTGCTAGATTTGGAGATCAGCCCCAGCATTTT.

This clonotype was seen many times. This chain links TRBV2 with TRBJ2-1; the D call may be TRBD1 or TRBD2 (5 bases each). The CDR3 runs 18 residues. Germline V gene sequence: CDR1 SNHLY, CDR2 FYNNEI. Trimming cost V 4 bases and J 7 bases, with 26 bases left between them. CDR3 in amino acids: CASSGGWITGWGKNEQFF. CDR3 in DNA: TGTGCCAGCAGTGGGGGGTGGATAACGGGCTGGGGAAAGAATGAGCAGTTCTTC.

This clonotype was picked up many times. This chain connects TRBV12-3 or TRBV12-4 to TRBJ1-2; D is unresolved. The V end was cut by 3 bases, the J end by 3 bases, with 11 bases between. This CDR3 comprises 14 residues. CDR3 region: CASSFGIWDYGYTF. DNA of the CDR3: TGTGCCAGCAGTTTTGGGATATGGGACTATGGCTACACCTTC.

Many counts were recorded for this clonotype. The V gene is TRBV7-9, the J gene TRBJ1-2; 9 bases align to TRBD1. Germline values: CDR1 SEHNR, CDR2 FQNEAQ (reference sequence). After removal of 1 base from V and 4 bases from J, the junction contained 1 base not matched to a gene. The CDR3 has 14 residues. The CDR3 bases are TGTGCCAGCAGCTTAGACAGGGGGCTCTATGGCTACACCTTC. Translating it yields CASSLDRGLYGYTF.

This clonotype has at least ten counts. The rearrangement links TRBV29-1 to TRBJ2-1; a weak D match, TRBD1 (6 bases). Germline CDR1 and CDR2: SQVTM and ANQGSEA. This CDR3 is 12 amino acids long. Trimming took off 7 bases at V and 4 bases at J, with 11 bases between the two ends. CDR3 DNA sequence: TGCAGCGCTGGAGGACAGTACAATGAGCAGTTCTTC. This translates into CSAGGQYNEQFF.

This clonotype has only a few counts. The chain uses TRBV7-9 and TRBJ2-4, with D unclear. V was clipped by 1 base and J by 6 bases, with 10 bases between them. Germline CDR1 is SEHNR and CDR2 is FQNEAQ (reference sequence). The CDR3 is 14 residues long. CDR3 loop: CASSLVDGPNIQYF. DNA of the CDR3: TGTGCCAGCAGCTTAGTGGACGGACCAAACATTCAGTACTTC.

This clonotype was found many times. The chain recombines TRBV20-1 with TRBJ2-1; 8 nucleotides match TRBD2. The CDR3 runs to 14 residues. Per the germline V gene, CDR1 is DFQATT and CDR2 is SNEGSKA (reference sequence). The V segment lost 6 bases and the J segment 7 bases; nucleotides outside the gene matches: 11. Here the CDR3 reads CSADVAGRRNEQFF. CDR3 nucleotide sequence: TGCAGTGCGGACGTAGCGGGAAGGCGGAATGAGCAGTTCTTC.

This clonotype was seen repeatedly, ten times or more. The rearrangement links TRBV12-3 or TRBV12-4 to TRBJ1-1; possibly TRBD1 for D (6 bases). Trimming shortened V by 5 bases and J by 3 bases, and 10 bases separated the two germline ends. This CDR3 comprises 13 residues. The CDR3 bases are TGTGCCAGCAGTACGGGACAAGACACTGAAGCTTTCTTT. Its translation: CASSTGQDTEAFF.

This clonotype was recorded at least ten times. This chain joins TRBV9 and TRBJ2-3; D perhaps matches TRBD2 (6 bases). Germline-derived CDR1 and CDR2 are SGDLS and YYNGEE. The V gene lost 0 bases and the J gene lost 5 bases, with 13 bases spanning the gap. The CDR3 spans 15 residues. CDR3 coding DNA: TGTGCCAGCAGCGTAGTATCGGGGGTGAAAGATACGCAGTATTTT. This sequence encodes CASSVVSGVKDTQYF.

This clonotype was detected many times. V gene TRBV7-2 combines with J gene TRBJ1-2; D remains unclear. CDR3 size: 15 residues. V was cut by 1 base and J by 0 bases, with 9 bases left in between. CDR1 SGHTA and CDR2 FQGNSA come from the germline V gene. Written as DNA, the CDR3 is TGTGCCAGCAGCTTAGTCCCAGGCTCTAACTATGGCTACACCTTC. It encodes CASSLVPGSNYGYTF. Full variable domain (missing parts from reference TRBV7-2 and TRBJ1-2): GAGVSQSPSNKVTEKGKDVELRCDPISGHTALYWYRQSLGQGLEFLIYFQGNSAPDKSGLPSDRFSAERTGGSVSTLTIQRTQQEDSAVYLCASSLVPGSNYGYTFGSGTRLTVV.